A single sample is the source of the 20 T cell receptor beta chains below, sequenced in a study of spatial heterogeneity in lung cancer. General study findings and limits: The study found that expanded intratumoral alpha and beta TCR counts tracked tumor mutation counts.

The antigens of these receptors remain unknown. Time point given: sample taken at primary tumor resection. TCRdb reprocessed the 5' RACE reads via MiXCR and lists one record per CDR3 protein. This table holds 18,000 or so distinct CDR3 sequences, more than 5.5% found once. This specimen was lung tumor tissue, taken at surgery. The receptor source for this set is a female donor with early-stage non-small cell lung cancer.

This clonotype was observed at least ten times. This chain uses TRBV11-2 with TRBJ2-3; 10 bases line up with TRBD2. The trim removed 6 bases at V and 5 bases at J, leaving 8 bases unmatched. The germline gives CDR1 SGHAT, CDR2 FQNNGV. The length of the CDR3 is 15 residues. CDR3 region: CASSPLAGVGDTQYF. The CDR3 DNA is TGTGCCAGCAGTCCTCTAGCGGGAGTAGGAGATACGCAGTATTTT.

The table lists this clonotype with many counts. The chain links TRBV28 to TRBJ2-1; no firm D call. Germline CDR1 and CDR2: MDHEN and SYDVKM. V shed 5 bases and J shed 8 bases, with 10 bases lying between them. CDR3 length equals 12 residues. CDR3 amino acids: CASSRQPHEQFF. CDR3 bases: TGTGCCAGCAGTCGACAACCCCATGAGCAGTTCTTC.

This clonotype was seen repeatedly, ten times or more. The V call is TRBV5-5, the J call TRBJ1-5; D remains unclear. Germline V lookup: CDR1 SGHKS, CDR2 YYEKEE (reference sequence). Deletions cut 2 bases from V and 2 bases from J, with 14 bases between. The CDR3 runs 16 residues. The CDR3 region is CASSFSYSGGNQPQHF. The CDR3 nucleotides read TGTGCCAGCAGCTTTTCTTACAGTGGAGGCAATCAGCCCCAGCATTTT.

In this sample, this clonotype turned up many times. The genes are TRBV2 and TRBJ2-2; D gene uncertain. CDR1 is SNHLY, CDR2 FYNNEI, per germline. CDR3 length: 15 amino acids. Trimming left V 2 bases short and J 5 bases short, with 12 bases between. The CDR3 protein is CASSEFSVGTGELFF. The CDR3 DNA reads TGTGCCAGCAGTGAATTTTCCGTGGGAACCGGGGAGCTGTTTTTT. The variable domain in full, completed from reference TRBV2 and TRBJ2-2, reads EPEVTQTPSHQVTQMGQEVILRCVPISNHLYFYWYRQILGQKVEFLVSFYNNEISEKSEIFDDQFSVERPDGSNFTLKIRSTKLEDSAMYFCASSEFSVGTGELFFGEGSRLTVL.

The sample holds many counts of this clonotype. CDR3 residues: CASSPRPPGLNEKLFF. In DNA form, the CDR3 reads TGCGCCAGCAGCCCCCGGCCCCCAGGCCTTAATGAAAAACTGTTTTTT. The chain uses TRBV5-1 and TRBJ1-4, with no clear D. Germline V lookup: CDR1 SGHRS, CDR2 YFSETQ. This CDR3 spans 16 amino acids. Trimming took off 4 bases at V and 4 bases at J, with 17 bases between the two ends.

This clonotype was counted ten times or more. The rearrangement uses TRBV5-6 and TRBJ1-2; D unresolved. Germline values: CDR1 SGHDT, CDR2 YYEEEE. The ends were cut back, 3 bases at V and 13 bases at J, with 16 bases in the middle. The CDR3 runs 12 residues. The DNA for the CDR3 is TGTGCCAGCAGCTACCGCGCGGGAATCCCCACCTTC. Its protein product is CASSYRAGIPTF.

This clonotype was detected ten times or more. This chain joins TRBV7-9 and TRBJ2-7; 8 nucleotides line up with TRBD2. In germline, CDR1 is SEHNR, CDR2 FQNEAQ (reference sequence). The trim removed 5 bases at V and 2 bases at J, leaving 11 bases unmatched. The CDR3 contains 16 residues. CDR3 loop: CASSGNPGGVPYEQYF. The CDR3 DNA reads as TGTGCCAGCAGCGGAAACCCGGGGGGGGTGCCCTACGAGCAGTACTTC.

The J gene is TRBJ2-1, the V gene TRBV12-3 or TRBV12-4, with 12 bases that match TRBD2. Trimming removed 8 bases from V and 10 bases from J; junction bases left unmatched: 6. The CDR3 extends over 13 amino acids. CDR3 residues: CASRLAGEVEQFF. CDR3 coding DNA: TGTGCCAGCCGACTAGCGGGAGAGGTAGAGCAGTTCTTC.

This clonotype was detected ten times or more. The chain is built from TRBV6-2 or TRBV6-3 and TRBJ2-7; a weak D match, TRBD1 (6 bases). The V and J ends lost 5 bases and 3 bases respectively, with 20 bases between them. The CDR3 spans 16 residues. Germline values: CDR1 MNHEY, CDR2 SVGEGT. The CDR3 sequence is CASSMASSGHRYEQYF. The CDR3 bases are TGTGCCAGCAGTATGGCTTCATCGGGACACCGCTACGAGCAGTACTTC.

In this sample, this clonotype turned up many times. The chain uses TRBV5-4 and TRBJ2-5, with 12 bases matching TRBD2. The CDR3 has 19 residues. Trimming at V came to 0 bases and at J to 5 bases, leaving 14 bases not matched to a gene. Germline values: CDR1 SGHNT, CDR2 YYREEE (reference sequence). This chain's CDR3 is CASSLVDGRLAGDVETQYF. The CDR3 DNA reads TGTGCCAGCAGCTTGGTCGACGGAAGACTAGCGGGAGATGTGGAGACCCAGTACTTC. The full variable domain, its missing parts supplied by reference TRBV5-4 and TRBJ2-5, is ETGVTQSPTHLIKTRGQQVTLRCSSQSGHNTVSWYQQALGQGPQFIFQYYREEENGRGNFPPRFSGLQFPNYSSELNVNALELDDSALYLCASSLVDGRLAGDVETQYFGPGTRLLVL.

This clonotype was counted ten times or more. This chain links TRBV7-8 with TRBJ2-5; possibly TRBD2 for D (6 bases). This CDR3 comprises 16 residues. Trimming shortened V by 0 bases and J by 2 bases, and 13 bases separated the two germline ends. Per the germline V gene, CDR1 is SGHVS and CDR2 is FQNEAQ. The CDR3 here is CASSLALALMQETQYF. The CDR3 region has the DNA TGTGCCAGCAGCTTAGCCCTAGCGTTGATGCAAGAGACCCAGTACTTC.

This clonotype was picked up a small number of times. This chain connects TRBV24-1 to TRBJ2-2; D gene ambiguous. CDR1 is KGHDR and CDR2 is SFDVKD in the germline V gene. V dropped 3 bases and J dropped 3 bases, with 4 bases sitting between them. The CDR3 runs 13 residues. The chain's CDR3 is CATSDEHTGELFF. The CDR3 DNA is TGTGCCACCAGTGATGAGCACACCGGGGAGCTGTTTTTT.

This clonotype was detected ten times or more. The rearrangement joins TRBV19 to TRBJ2-2; 9 nucleotides align to TRBD2. This CDR3 region has 17 residues. V was pared by 3 bases and J by 6 bases, with 11 bases of the junction left unmatched. CDR1 is LNHDA, CDR2 SQIVND, per germline (reference sequence). The DNA of the CDR3 is TGTGCCAGTAGTATCCCGCGGGTTAGCGGGAGATCCGGGGAGCTGTTTTTT. Amino acid sequence: CASSIPRVSGRSGELFF.

In this sample, this clonotype is medium-sized. V and J are TRBV29-1 and TRBJ2-2; no definite D call. CDR3 length: 13 amino acids. The ends were cut back, 3 bases at V and 0 bases at J, with 5 bases in the middle. Germline V lookup: CDR1 SQVTM, CDR2 ANQGSEA. The CDR3 region is CSVDITNTGELFF. CDR3 sequence (DNA): TGCAGCGTTGATATAACGAACACCGGGGAGCTGTTTTTT.

This clonotype was counted many times. J is TRBJ2-1 and V is TRBV20-1, with 10 nucleotides matching TRBD2. The CDR3 spans 16 residues. Germline values: CDR1 DFQATT, CDR2 SNEGSKA (reference sequence). Unmatched junction bases numbered 11, after V lost 3 bases and J lost 6 bases. Here the CDR3 reads CSASWTSSGSGNEQFF. The DNA of the CDR3 is TGCAGTGCTAGTTGGACCTCTAGCGGGAGTGGCAATGAGCAGTTCTTC.

This clonotype has ten or more counts. The rearrangement joins TRBV12-3 or TRBV12-4 to TRBJ2-6; unclear D gene. The CDR3 is 14 residues long. V gave up 3 bases and J gave up 0 bases, with 3 bases separating them. The CDR3 region is CASSFGSGANVLTF. For the CDR3, the DNA is TGTGCCAGCAGTTTCGGCTCTGGGGCCAACGTCCTGACTTTC.

This clonotype appeared many times. The chain carries TRBV6-1 and TRBJ2-7; D gene uncertain. V shed 10 bases and J shed 0 bases, with 13 bases lying between them. The germline V gene encodes CDR1 MNHNS and CDR2 SASEGT. CDR3 length: 13 amino acids. DNA of the CDR3: TGTGCCACCAAGGACGGCCTCTCCTACGAGCAGTACTTC. Translating gives CATKDGLSYEQYF.

This chain uses TRBV3-1 with TRBJ1-5, with a possible D match to TRBD1 (5 bases). The ends were cut back, 3 bases at V and 4 bases at J, with 13 bases in the middle. This CDR3 contains 15 residues. Germline V gene data show CDR1 as LGHDT and CDR2 as YNNKEL (reference sequence). Here the CDR3 DNA reads TGTGCCAGCAGCCAGGGGCACGGGGCGAATCAGCCCCAGCATTTT. Amino acids: CASSQGHGANQPQHF.

This clonotype was observed many times. V is TRBV28 and J is TRBJ2-7, with TRBD2 matching 8 bases. V lost 4 bases and J lost 0; bases outside the gene matches: 5. Germline CDR1 MDHEN, CDR2 SYDVKM. This CDR3 has 15 amino acids. This CDR3 is CASSSGTSLSYEQYF. The CDR3 nucleotides are TGTGCCAGCAGTTCCGGGACTAGTCTCTCCTACGAGCAGTACTTC.

This clonotype occurred a few times. V usage is TRBV29-1 and J usage is TRBJ2-2; D gene uncertain. Germline CDR1 is SQVTM and CDR2 is ANQGSEA. The V and J ends lost 3 bases and 5 bases respectively, with 4 bases between them. CDR3 length: 11 residues. The CDR3 coding sequence is TGCAGCGTTGACTCGACCGGGGAGCTGTTTTTT. It specifies CSVDSTGELFF.